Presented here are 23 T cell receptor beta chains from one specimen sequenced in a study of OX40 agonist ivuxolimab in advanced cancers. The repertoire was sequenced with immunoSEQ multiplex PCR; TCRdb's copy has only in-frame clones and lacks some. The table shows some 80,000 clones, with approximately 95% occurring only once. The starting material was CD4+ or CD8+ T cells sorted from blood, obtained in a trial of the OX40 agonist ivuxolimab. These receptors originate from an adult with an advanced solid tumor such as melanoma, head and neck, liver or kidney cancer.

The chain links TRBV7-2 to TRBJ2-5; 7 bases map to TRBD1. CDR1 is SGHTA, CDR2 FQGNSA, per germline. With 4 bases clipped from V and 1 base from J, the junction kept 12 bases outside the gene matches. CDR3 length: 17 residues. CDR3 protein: CASSSSSFRDSQETQYF. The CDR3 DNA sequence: TGTGCCAGCAGCTCCTCAAGTTTCCGGGACAGCCAAGAGACCCAGTACTTC.

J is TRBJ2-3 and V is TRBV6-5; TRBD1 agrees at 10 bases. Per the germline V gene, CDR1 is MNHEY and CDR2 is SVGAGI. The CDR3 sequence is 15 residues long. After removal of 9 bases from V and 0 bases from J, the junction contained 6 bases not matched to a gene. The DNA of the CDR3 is TGTGCCAGTTATCGACAGGGGGCGAGCACAGATACGCAGTATTTT. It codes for CASYRQGASTDTQYF.

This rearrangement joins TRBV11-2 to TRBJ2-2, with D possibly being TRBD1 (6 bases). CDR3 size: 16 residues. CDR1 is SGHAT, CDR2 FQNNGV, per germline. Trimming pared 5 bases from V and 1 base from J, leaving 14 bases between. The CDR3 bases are TGTGCCAGCAGCCAACAGGGCACCTTGAACACCGGGGAGCTGTTTTTT. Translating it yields CASSQQGTLNTGELFF. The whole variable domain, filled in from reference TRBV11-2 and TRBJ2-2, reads EAGVAQSPRYKIIEKRQSVAFWCNPISGHATLYWYQQILGQGPKLLIQFQNNGVVDDSQLPKDRFSAERLKGVDSTLKIQPAKLEDSAVYLCASSQQGTLNTGELFFGEGSRLTVL.

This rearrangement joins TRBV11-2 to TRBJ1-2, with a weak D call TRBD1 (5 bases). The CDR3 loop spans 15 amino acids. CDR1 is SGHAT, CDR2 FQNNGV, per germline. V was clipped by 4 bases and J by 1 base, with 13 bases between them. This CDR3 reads CASSSRDGDNYGYTF. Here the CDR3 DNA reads TGTGCCAGCAGCTCCCGGGACGGGGATAACTATGGCTACACCTTC.

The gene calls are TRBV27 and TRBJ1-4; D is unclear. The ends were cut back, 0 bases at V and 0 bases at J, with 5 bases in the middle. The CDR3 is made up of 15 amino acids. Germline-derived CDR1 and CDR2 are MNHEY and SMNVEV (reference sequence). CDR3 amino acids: CASSLSVATNEKLFF. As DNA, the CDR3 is TGTGCCAGCAGTTTATCAGTTGCAACTAATGAAAAACTGTTTTTT.

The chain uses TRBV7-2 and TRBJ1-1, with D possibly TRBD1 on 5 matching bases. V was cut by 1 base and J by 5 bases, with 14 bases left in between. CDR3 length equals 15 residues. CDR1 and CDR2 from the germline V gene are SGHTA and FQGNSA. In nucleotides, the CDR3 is TGTGCCAGCAGCTTAGACCGGGGGGTGGGTACTGAAGCTTTCTTT. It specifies CASSLDRGVGTEAFF.

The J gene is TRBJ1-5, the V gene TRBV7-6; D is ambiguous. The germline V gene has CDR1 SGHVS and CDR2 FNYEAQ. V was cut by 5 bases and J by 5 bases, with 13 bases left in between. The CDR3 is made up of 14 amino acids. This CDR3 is CASSPDGTYQPQHF. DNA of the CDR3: TGTGCCAGCAGCCCGGACGGTACCTATCAGCCCCAGCATTTT.

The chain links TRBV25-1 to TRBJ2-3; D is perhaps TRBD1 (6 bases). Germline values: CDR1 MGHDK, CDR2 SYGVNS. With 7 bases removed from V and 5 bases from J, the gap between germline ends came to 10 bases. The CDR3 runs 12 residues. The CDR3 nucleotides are TGTGCCAGCACCCCACAGGGAGATACGCAGTATTTT. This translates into CASTPQGDTQYF.

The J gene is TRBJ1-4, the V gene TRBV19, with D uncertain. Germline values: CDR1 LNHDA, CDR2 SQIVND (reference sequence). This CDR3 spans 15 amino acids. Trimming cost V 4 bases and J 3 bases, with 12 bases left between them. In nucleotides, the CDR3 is TGTGCCAGTAGTACCGGTTTTAGTCCTAATGAAAAACTGTTTTTT. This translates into CASSTGFSPNEKLFF. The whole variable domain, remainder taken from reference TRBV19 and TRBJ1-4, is DGGITQSPKYLFRKEGQNVTLSCEQNLNHDAMYWYRQDPGQGLRLIYYSQIVNDFQKGDIAEGYSVSREKKESFPLTVTSAQKNPTAFYLCASSTGFSPNEKLFFGSGTQLSVL.

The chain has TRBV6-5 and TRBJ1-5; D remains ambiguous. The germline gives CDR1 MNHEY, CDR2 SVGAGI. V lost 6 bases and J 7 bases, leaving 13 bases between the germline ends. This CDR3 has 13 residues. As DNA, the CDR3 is TGTGCCAGCAGCTCCGATCCAGTACAGCCCCAGCATTTT. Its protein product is CASSSDPVQPQHF.

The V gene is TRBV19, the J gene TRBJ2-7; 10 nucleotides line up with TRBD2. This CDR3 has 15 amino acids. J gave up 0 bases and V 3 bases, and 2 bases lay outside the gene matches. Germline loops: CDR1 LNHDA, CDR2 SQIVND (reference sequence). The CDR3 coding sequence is TGTGCCAGTAGTATGACTAGCGGGTCCTCCTACGAGCAGTACTTC. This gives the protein CASSMTSGSSYEQYF.

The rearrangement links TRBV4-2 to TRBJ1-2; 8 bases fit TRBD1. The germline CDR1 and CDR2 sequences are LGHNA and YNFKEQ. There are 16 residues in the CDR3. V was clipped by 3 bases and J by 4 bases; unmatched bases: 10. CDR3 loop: CASSQFDRGRSYGYTF. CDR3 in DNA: TGTGCCAGCAGCCAGTTTGACAGGGGTCGGAGCTATGGCTACACCTTC.

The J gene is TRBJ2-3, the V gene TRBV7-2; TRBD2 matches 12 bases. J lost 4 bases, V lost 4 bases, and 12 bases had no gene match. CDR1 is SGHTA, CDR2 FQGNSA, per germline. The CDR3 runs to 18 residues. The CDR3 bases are TGTGCCAGCAGCTCCCGACTAGCGGGAGAGGAAGTAGCAGATACGCAGTATTTT. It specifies CASSSRLAGEEVADTQYF.

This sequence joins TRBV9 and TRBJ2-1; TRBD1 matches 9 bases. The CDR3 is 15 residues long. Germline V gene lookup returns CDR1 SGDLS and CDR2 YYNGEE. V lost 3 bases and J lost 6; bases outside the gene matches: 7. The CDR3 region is CASSDPGQGSNEQFF. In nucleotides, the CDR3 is TGTGCCAGCAGCGACCCGGGACAGGGTTCCAATGAGCAGTTCTTC. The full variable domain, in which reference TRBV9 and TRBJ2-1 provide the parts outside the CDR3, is DSGVTQTPKHLITATGQRVTLRCSPRSGDLSVYWYQQSLDQGLQFLIQYYNGEERAKGNILERFSAQQFPDLHSELNLSSLELGDSALYFCASSDPGQGSNEQFFGPGTRLTVL.

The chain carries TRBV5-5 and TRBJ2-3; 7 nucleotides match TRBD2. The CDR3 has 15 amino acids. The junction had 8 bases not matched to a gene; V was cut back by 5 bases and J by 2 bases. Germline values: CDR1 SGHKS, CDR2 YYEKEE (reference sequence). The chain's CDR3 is CASSLREPPTDTQYF. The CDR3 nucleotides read TGTGCCAGCAGTTTGCGGGAGCCCCCCACAGATACGCAGTATTTT. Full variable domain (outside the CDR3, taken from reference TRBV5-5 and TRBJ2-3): DAGVTQSPTHLIKTRGQQVTLRCSPISGHKSVSWYQQVLGQGPQFIFQYYEKEERGRGNFPDRFSARQFPNYSSELNVNALLLGDSALYLCASSLREPPTDTQYFGPGTRLTVL.

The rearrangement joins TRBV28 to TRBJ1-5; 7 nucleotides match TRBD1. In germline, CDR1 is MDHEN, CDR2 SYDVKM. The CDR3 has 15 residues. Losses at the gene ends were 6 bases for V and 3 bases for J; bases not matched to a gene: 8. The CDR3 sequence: CASREGAYVNQPQHF. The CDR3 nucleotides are TGTGCCAGCAGGGAGGGGGCGTATGTCAATCAGCCCCAGCATTTT.

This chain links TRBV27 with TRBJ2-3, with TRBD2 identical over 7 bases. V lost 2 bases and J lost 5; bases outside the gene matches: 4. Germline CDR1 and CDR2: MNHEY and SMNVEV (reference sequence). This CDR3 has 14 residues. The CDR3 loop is CASSLGTTGDTQYF. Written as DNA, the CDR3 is TGTGCCAGCAGTTTAGGGACTACCGGAGATACGCAGTATTTT.

This CDR3 reads CATSSDRGAAYGYTF. DNA of the CDR3: TGTGCCACCAGCAGTGACAGGGGAGCGGCCTATGGCTACACCTTC. V usage is TRBV15 and J usage is TRBJ1-2, with TRBD1 matching 8 bases. Germline assignment: CDR1 LNHNV and CDR2 YYDKDF (reference sequence). This CDR3 spans 15 amino acids. The trim removed 3 bases at V and 4 bases at J, leaving 7 bases unmatched.

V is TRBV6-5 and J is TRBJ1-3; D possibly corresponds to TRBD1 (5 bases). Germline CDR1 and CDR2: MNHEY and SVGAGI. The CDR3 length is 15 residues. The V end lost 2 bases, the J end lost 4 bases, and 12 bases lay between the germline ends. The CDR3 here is CASSYESGSGNTIYF. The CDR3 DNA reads TGTGCCAGCAGTTACGAGTCAGGGTCGGGAAACACCATATATTTT.

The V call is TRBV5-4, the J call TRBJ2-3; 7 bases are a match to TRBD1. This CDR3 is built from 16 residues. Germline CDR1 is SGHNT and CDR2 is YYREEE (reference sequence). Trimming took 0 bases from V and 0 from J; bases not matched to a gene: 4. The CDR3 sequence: CASSLDGTESTDTQYF. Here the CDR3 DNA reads TGTGCCAGCAGCTTGGATGGGACAGAAAGCACAGATACGCAGTATTTT. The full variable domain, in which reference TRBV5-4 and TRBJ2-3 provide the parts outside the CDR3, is ETGVTQSPTHLIKTRGQQVTLRCSSQSGHNTVSWYQQALGQGPQFIFQYYREEENGRGNFPPRFSGLQFPNYSSELNVNALELDDSALYLCASSLDGTESTDTQYFGPGTRLTVL.

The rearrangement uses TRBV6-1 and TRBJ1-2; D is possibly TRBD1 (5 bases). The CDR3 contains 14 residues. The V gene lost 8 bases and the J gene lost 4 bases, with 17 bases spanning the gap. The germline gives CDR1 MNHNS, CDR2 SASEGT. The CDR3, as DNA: TGTGCCAGCCGGGTAGGGCCAGGGAGCTATGGCTACACCTTC. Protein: CASRVGPGSYGYTF.

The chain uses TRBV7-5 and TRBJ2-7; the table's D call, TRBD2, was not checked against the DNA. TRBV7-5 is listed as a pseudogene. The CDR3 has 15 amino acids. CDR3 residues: CARSSRTSGRNEQYF. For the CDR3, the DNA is TGTGCCAGAAGCTCCCGGACTAGCGGGAGGAACGAGCAGTACTTC.

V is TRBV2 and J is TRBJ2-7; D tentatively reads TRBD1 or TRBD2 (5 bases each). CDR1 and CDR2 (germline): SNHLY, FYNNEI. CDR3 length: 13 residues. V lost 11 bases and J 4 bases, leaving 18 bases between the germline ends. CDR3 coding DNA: TGTGCCGGGACGATGGCAGACAGTTACGAGCAGTACTTC. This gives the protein CAGTMADSYEQYF. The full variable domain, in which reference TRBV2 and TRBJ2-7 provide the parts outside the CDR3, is EPEVTQTPSHQVTQMGQEVILRCVPISNHLYFYWYRQILGQKVEFLVSFYNNEISEKSEIFDDQFSVERPDGSNFTLKIRSTKLEDSAMYFCAGTMADSYEQYFGPGTRLTVT.